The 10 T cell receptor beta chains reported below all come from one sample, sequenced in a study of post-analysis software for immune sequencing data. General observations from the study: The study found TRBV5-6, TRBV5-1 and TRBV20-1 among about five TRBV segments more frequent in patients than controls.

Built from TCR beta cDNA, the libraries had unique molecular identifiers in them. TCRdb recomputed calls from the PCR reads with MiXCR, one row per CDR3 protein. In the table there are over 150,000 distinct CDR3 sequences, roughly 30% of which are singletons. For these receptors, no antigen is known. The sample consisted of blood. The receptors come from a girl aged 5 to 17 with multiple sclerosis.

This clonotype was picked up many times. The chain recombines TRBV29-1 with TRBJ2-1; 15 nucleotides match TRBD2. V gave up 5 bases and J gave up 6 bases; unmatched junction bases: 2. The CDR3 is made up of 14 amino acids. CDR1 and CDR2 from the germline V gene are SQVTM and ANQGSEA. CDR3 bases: TGCAGCGTTTGGACTAGCGGGAGGGCCAATGAGCAGTTCTTC. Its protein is CSVWTSGRANEQFF.

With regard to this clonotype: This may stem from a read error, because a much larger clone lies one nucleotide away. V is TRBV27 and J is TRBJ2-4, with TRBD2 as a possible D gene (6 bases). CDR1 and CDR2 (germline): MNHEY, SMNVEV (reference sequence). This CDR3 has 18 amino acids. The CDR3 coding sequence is TGTGCCGGCAGTTTCTCAATGCGGGGCTCATTAGCCAAAAACATTCAGTACTTC. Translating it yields CAGSFSMRGSLAKNIQYF.

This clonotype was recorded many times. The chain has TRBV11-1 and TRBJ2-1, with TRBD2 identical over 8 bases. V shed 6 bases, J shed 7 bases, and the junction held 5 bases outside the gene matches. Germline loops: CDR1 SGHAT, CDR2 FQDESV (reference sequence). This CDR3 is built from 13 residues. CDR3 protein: CASRKPSGNEQFF. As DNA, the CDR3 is TGTGCCAGCAGAAAACCTAGCGGGAATGAGCAGTTCTTC.

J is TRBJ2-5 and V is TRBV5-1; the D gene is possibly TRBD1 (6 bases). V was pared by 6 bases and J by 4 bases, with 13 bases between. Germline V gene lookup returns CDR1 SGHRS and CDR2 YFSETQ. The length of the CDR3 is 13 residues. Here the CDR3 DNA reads TGCGCCAGCAACAGGGCTCCCCCAGAGACCCAGTACTTC. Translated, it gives CASNRAPPETQYF.

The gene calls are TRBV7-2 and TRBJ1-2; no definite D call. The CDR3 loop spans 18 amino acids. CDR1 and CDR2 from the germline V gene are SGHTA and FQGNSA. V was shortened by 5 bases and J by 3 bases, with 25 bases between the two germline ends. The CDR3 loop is CASSRYGQSVVGDYGYTF. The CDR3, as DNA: TGTGCCAGCAGCCGCTACGGTCAAAGCGTAGTTGGGGACTATGGCTACACCTTC.

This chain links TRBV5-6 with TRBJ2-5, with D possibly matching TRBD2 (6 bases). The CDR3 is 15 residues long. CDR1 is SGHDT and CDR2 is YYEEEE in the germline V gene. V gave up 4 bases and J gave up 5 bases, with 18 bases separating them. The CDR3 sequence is CASSPGTGWGETQYF. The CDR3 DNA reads TGTGCCAGCAGCCCTGGGACTGGATGGGGCGAGACCCAGTACTTC.

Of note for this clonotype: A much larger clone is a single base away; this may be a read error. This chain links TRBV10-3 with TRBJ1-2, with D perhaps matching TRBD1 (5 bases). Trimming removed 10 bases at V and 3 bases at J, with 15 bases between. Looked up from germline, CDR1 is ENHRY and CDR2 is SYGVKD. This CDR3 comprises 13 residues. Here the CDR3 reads CATSDDSHYGYTF. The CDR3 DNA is TGTGCCACCAGCGACGACAGTCACTATGGCTACACCTTC.

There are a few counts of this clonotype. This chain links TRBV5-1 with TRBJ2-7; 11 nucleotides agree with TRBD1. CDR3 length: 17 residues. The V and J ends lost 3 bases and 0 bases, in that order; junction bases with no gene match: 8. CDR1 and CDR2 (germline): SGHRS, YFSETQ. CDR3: CASSYGQGAPGSYEQYF. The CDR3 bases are TGCGCCAGCAGCTATGGACAGGGGGCGCCCGGCTCCTACGAGCAGTACTTC.

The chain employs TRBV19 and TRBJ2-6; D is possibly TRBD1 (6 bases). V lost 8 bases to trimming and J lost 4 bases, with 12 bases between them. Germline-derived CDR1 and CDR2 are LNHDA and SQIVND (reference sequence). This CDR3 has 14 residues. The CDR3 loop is CASQQGSGANVLTF. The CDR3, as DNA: TGTGCCAGTCAGCAGGGGTCCGGGGCCAACGTCCTGACTTTC.

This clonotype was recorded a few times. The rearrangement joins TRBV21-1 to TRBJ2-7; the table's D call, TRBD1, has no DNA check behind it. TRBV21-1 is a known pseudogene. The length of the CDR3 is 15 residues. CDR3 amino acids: CASSKRANDRDEQYF. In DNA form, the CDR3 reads TGTGCCAGCAGCAAAAGGGCGAACGACAGGGACGAGCAGTACTTC.